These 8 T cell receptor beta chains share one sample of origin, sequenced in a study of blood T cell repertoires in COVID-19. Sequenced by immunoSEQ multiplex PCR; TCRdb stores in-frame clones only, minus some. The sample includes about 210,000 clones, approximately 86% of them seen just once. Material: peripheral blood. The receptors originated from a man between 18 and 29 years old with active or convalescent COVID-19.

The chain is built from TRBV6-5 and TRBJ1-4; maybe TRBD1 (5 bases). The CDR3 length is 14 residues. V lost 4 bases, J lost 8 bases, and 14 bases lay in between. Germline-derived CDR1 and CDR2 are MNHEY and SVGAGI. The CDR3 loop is CASSSPRVREKLFF. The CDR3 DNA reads TGTGCCAGCAGTTCGCCCAGGGTTCGGGAAAAACTGTTTTTT.

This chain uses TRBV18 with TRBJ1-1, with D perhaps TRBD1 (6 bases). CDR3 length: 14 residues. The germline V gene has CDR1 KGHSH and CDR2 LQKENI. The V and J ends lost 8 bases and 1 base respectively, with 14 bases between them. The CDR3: CASAAGTKNTEAFF. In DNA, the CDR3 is TGTGCCAGCGCGGCCGGGACAAAGAACACTGAAGCTTTCTTT.

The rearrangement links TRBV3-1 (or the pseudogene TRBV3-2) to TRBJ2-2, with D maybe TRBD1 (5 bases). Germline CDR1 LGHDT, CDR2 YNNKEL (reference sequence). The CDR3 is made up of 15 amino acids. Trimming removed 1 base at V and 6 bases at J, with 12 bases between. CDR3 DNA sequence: TGTGCCAGCAGCCAAGCCATTGGGGCCGCCGGGGAGCTGTTTTTT. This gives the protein CASSQAIGAAGELFF.

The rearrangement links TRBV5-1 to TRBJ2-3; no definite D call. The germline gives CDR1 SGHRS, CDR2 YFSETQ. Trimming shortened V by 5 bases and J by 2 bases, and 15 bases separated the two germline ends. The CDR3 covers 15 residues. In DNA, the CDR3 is TGCGCCAGCAGAGTCTTCAGCGCCTCCACAGATACGCAGTATTTT. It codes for CASRVFSASTDTQYF.

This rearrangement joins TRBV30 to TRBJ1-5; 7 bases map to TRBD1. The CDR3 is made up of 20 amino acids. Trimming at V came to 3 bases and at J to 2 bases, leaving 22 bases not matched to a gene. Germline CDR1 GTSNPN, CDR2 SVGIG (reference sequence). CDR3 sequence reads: CAWSLGAGQGDYGGNQPQHF. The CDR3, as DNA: TGTGCCTGGAGCCTGGGGGCCGGGCAGGGGGATTACGGAGGCAATCAGCCCCAGCATTTT.

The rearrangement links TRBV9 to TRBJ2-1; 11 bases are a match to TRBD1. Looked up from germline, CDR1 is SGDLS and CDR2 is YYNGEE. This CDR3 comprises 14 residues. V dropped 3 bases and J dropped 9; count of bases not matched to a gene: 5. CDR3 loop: CASSAWDRGSEQFF. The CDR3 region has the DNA TGTGCCAGCAGCGCCTGGGACAGGGGGTCTGAGCAGTTCTTC.

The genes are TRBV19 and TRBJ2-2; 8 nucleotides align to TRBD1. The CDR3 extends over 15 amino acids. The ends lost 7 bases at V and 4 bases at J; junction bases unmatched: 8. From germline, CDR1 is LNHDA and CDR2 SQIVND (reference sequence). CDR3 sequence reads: CASNRDRPSTGELFF. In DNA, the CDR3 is TGTGCCAGTAACCGGGACAGGCCTTCCACCGGGGAGCTGTTTTTT.

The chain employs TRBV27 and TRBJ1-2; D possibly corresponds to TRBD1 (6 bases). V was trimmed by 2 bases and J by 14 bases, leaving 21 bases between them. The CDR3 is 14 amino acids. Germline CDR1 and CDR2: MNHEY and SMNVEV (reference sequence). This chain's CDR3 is CASSLNPAGGGVTF. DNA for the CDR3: TGTGCCAGCAGTTTAAACCCGGCGGGGGGGGGCGTGACCTTC.